These 20 T cell receptor beta chains share one sample of origin, sequenced in a study of identical twins. TCRdb reprocessed the 5' RACE reads with MiXCR, giving one entry per CDR3 protein. Among a few hundred thousand distinct CDR3 sequences listed, over 9.5% were seen once. These data are also associated with another study on yellow fever vaccine responses in identical twins.

What was sequenced was memory (CD45RO+) T cells sorted from blood. These receptors all stem from a woman between 18 and 29 years old in good health.

To note about this clonotype: A read error may account for a junction end that differs from germline. The gene calls are TRBV6-5 and TRBJ2-7; D might be TRBD1 (6 bases). Germline loops: CDR1 MNHEY, CDR2 SVGAGI. CDR3 length: 16 amino acids. CDR3 sequence reads: CASSDSTGPSSYEQYF. The CDR3 coding sequence is TGTGCCAGCAGTGACTCGACAGGCCCGAGCTCCTACGAGCAGTACTTC.

This clonotype was counted only a few times. The chain has TRBV3-1 and TRBJ2-2; no reliable D call. Trimming removed 4 bases at V and 0 bases at J, with 9 bases between. The V gene's germline CDR1 is LGHDT and CDR2 YNNKEL (reference sequence). The CDR3 loop spans 15 amino acids. CDR3 coding DNA: TGTGCCAGCAGCCCGCGGAGTGCGAACACCGGGGAGCTGTTTTTT. This codes for CASSPRSANTGELFF.

In this sample, this clonotype turned up a few times. The chain links TRBV6-1 to TRBJ1-6; D unclear. V shed 3 bases and J shed 7 bases, with 10 bases lying between them. Per the germline V gene, CDR1 is MNHNS and CDR2 is SASEGT. This CDR3 region has 14 residues. The CDR3 loop is CASSDGSLNSPLHF. Written as DNA, the CDR3 is TGTGCCAGCAGTGACGGTTCTTTAAATTCACCCCTCCACTTT.

The gene calls are TRBV7-9 and TRBJ2-5, with D maybe TRBD1 (5 bases). Germline CDR1 reads SEHNR; CDR2 reads FQNEAQ (reference sequence). This CDR3 is built from 16 residues. V was shortened by 5 bases and J by 0 bases, with 16 bases between the two germline ends. Here the CDR3 reads CASSPRSGPYQETQYF. In DNA, the CDR3 is TGTGCCAGCAGCCCCCGATCAGGGCCGTACCAAGAGACCCAGTACTTC. Full variable domain (missing parts from reference TRBV7-9 and TRBJ2-5): DTGVSQNPRHKITKRGQNVTFRCDPISEHNRLYWYRQTLGQGPEFLTYFQNEAQLEKSRLLSDRFSAERPKGSFSTLEIQRTEQGDSAMYLCASSPRSGPYQETQYFGPGTRLLVL.

This clonotype was picked up a small number of times. This rearrangement joins TRBV19 to TRBJ2-1; D unclear. Per germline, CDR1 LNHDA and CDR2 SQIVND (reference sequence). Deletions cut 9 bases from V and 7 bases from J, with 22 bases between. CDR3 length: 15 amino acids. The DNA of the CDR3 is TGTGCCAGCTCTCTGAAGGATCAGGCTTCTAATGAGCAGTTCTTC. It is translated as CASSLKDQASNEQFF.

This clonotype has a count of ten or more. This rearrangement joins TRBV12-3 or TRBV12-4 to TRBJ2-6; D is uncertain. The CDR3 is made up of 15 amino acids. Trimming removed 3 bases from V and 0 bases from J, with 6 bases in between. In DNA, the CDR3 is TGTGCCAGCAGTTTCGGTCTCTCTGGGGCCAACGTCCTGACTTTC. Translating gives CASSFGLSGANVLTF.

This clonotype was observed many times. The gene calls are TRBV5-1 and TRBJ2-1; 8 nucleotides align to TRBD2. Germline assignment: CDR1 SGHRS and CDR2 YFSETQ. V was clipped by 0 bases and J by 5 bases; unmatched bases: 10. This CDR3 has 17 amino acids. The CDR3 protein is CASSLDLSGIRDNEQFF. CDR3 sequence (DNA): TGCGCCAGCAGCTTGGACCTTAGCGGGATACGCGACAATGAGCAGTTCTTC.

This clonotype appeared many times. The J gene is TRBJ1-3, the V gene TRBV7-2; possibly TRBD1 for D (5 bases). The germline CDR1 and CDR2 sequences are SGHTA and FQGNSA. V dropped 2 bases and J dropped 1 base, with 9 bases sitting between them. This CDR3 has 15 amino acids. The CDR3 DNA reads TGTGCCAGCAGCTTAAGACAGCAATCTGGAAACACCATATATTTT. Encoded protein: CASSLRQQSGNTIYF.

This clonotype was found many times. The genes are TRBV7-2 and TRBJ2-7, with 8 bases matching TRBD1. J gave up 6 bases and V 2 bases, and 0 bases lay outside the gene matches. The CDR3 runs 12 residues. Germline lookup yields CDR1 SGHTA and CDR2 FQGNSA. CDR3 sequence reads: CASSLTGGEQYF. The CDR3 DNA follows: TGTGCCAGCAGCTTAACAGGGGGCGAGCAGTACTTC.

This clonotype has a count of ten or more. J is TRBJ2-1 and V is TRBV4-2, with 8 bases that match TRBD2. Per germline, CDR1 LGHNA and CDR2 YNFKEQ. The CDR3 has 16 amino acids. The trim removed 2 bases at V and 6 bases at J, leaving 9 bases unmatched. The CDR3 sequence: CASSQHPGTRSNEQFF. CDR3 nucleotide sequence: TGTGCCAGCAGCCAACATCCCGGGACTAGATCCAATGAGCAGTTCTTC.

In this sample, this clonotype turned up many times. The rearrangement links TRBV6-1 to TRBJ2-6, with TRBD1 matching 11 bases. The length of the CDR3 is 17 residues. From germline, CDR1 is MNHNS and CDR2 SASEGT. V shed 6 bases and J 0 bases; nucleotides not matched to a gene: 4. CDR3: CASRSGTGGSGANVLTF. The CDR3, as DNA: TGTGCCAGCAGATCCGGGACAGGGGGCTCTGGGGCCAACGTCCTGACTTTC.

This clonotype was picked up a small number of times. The rearrangement links TRBV10-3 to TRBJ2-4; 9 bases match TRBD1. This CDR3 has 17 amino acids. Trimming at V came to 2 bases and at J to 0 bases, leaving 5 bases not matched to a gene. In germline, CDR1 is ENHRY, CDR2 SYGVKD. In DNA, the CDR3 is TGTGCCATCAGTGAGCGGACAGGGGACCTAGCCAAAAACATTCAGTACTTC. This codes for CAISERTGDLAKNIQYF.

This chain links TRBV5-6 with TRBJ2-1, with D maybe TRBD1 (6 bases). This CDR3 comprises 14 residues. Trimming removed 4 bases at V and 5 bases at J, with 13 bases between. Germline CDR1 is SGHDT and CDR2 is YYEEEE. The CDR3 region has the DNA TGTGCCAGCAGCCCCTTTGGGGGCGACAATGAGCAGTTCTTC. Amino acids: CASSPFGGDNEQFF.

This clonotype has more than one count but fewer than ten. The chain has TRBV3-1 and TRBJ2-4; 9 bases line up with TRBD1. The CDR3 extends over 14 amino acids. The V segment lost 4 bases and the J segment 6 bases; nucleotides outside the gene matches: 4. Germline V CDR1 and CDR2: LGHDT, YNNKEL (reference sequence). The DNA of the CDR3 is TGTGCCAGCAGCCTGACAGGGGGAGGAAACATTCAGTACTTC. Amino acids: CASSLTGGGNIQYF.

This clonotype was seen only a few times. The rearrangement links TRBV20-1 to TRBJ2-3; the D gene is possibly TRBD1 (6 bases). The CDR3 has 13 residues. From germline, CDR1 is DFQATT and CDR2 SNEGSKA (reference sequence). V gave up 5 bases and J gave up 2 bases, with 11 bases separating them. CDR3 protein: CSAQGGPTDTQYF. For the CDR3, the DNA is TGCAGTGCTCAAGGGGGACCCACAGATACGCAGTATTTT.

CDR3 region: CASDDRGYSPLHF. DNA for the CDR3: TGTGCCAGCGATGACAGGGGCTACTCACCCCTCCACTTT. The rearrangement uses TRBV6-1 and TRBJ1-6; 8 nucleotides line up with TRBD1. With 8 bases clipped from V and 10 bases from J, the junction kept 7 bases outside the gene matches. CDR3 length equals 13 residues. Germline values: CDR1 MNHNS, CDR2 SASEGT.

This clonotype was seen at least ten times. The chain links TRBV5-6 to TRBJ2-2; D is uncertain. Germline-derived CDR1 and CDR2 are SGHDT and YYEEEE. V was shortened by 4 bases and J by 6 bases, with 7 bases between the two germline ends. The CDR3 has 12 amino acids. The DNA for the CDR3 is TGTGCCAGCAGCGCCACGGCCGGGGAGCTGTTTTTT. As protein: CASSATAGELFF.

Regarding this clonotype: Sequence at one end of the junction differs from germline and may be a read error. The rearrangement uses TRBV2 and TRBJ2-7; D is perhaps TRBD1 or TRBD2 (7 bases each). The CDR3 length is 15 residues. Looked up from germline, CDR1 is SNHLY and CDR2 is FYNNEI. CDR3 loop: CAISQQGTNSYEQYF. In nucleotides, the CDR3 is TGTGCCATCAGTCAACAGGGGACTAATTCTTACGAGCAGTACTTC.

The rearrangement uses TRBV6-5 and TRBJ2-6; TRBD1 matches 9 bases. Germline V CDR1 and CDR2: MNHEY, SVGAGI. The ends lost 2 bases at V and 4 bases at J; junction bases unmatched: 9. The CDR3 extends over 18 amino acids. Here the CDR3 DNA reads TGTGCCAGCAGTTACCCCCGGGACAGGGAATCCGGGGCCAACGTCCTGACTTTC. It codes for CASSYPRDRESGANVLTF.

The chain has TRBV5-1 and TRBJ1-4, with D hard to call. The V end was cut by 4 bases, the J end by 0 bases, with 16 bases between. CDR3 length equals 17 residues. CDR1 is SGHRS and CDR2 is YFSETQ in the germline V gene. CDR3 nucleotide sequence: TGCGCCAGCAGCCCACGCCCGGCCGGGGCAACTAATGAAAAACTGTTTTTT. Translated: CASSPRPAGATNEKLFF.